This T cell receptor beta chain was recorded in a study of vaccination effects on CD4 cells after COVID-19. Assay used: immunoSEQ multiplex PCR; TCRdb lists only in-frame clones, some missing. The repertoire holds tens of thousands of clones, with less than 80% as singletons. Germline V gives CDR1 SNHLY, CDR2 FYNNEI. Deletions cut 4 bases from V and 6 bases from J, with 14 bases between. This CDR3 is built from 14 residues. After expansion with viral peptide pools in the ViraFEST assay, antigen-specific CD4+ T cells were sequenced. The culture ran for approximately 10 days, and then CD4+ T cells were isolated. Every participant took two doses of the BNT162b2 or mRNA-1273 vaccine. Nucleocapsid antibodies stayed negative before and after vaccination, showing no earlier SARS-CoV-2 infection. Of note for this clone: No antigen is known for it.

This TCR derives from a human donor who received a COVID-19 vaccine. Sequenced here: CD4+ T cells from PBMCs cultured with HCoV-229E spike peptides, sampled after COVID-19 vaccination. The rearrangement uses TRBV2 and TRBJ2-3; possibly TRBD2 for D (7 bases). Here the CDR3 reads CASSVGGAIDTQYF. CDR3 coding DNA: TGTGCCAGCAGTGTTGGGGGGGCTATCGATACGCAGTATTTT.